This T cell receptor beta chain was profiled in a study of OX40 agonist ivuxolimab in advanced cancers. Study overall: Intravenous ivuxolimab at 0.01 to 10 mg/kg was given to patients every 2 weeks. Patients undergoing dose escalation presented with hepatocellular carcinoma, melanoma, renal cell or head and neck cancer.

This clone was picked up one time. One junction end disagrees with the germline gene, perhaps due to a read error. Only in-frame clones appear in the TCRdb table, and some are missing; sequencing was by immunoSEQ multiplex PCR. The sample carries about 71,000 clones, 80% to 85% recorded once. The CDR3 is 12 amino acids. The germline gives CDR1 MNHNS, CDR2 SASEGT. The chain carries TRBV6-1 and TRBJ2-7, with D perhaps matching TRBD1 (7 bases). This TCR was recovered from an adult with an advanced solid tumor such as melanoma, head and neck, liver or kidney cancer. Source: CD4+ or CD8+ T cells sorted from blood, taken in a trial of the OX40 agonist ivuxolimab. CDR3: CASSEGSPGGNF. In DNA form, the CDR3 reads TGTGCCAGCAGTGAAGGTTCCCCAGGGGGGAACTTC.